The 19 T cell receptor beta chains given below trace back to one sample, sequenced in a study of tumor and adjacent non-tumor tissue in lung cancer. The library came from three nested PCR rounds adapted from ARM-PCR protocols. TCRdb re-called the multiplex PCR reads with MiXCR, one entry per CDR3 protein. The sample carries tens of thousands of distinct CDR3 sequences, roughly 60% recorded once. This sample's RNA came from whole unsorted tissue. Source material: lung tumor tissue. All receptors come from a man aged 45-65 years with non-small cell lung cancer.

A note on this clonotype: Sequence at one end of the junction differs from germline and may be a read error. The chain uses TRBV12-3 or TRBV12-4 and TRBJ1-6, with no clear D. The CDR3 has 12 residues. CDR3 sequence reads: CAGNLPSSPLHF. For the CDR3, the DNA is TGTGCCGGCAACTTACCAAGTTCACCACTCCACTTT.

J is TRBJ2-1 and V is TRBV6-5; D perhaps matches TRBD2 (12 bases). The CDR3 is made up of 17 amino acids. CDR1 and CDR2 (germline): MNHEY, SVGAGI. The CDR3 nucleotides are TGTGTCTTTACAGGACTAGCGGGACAGGGGGTGAAAAATGAGCAGTTCTTC. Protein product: CVFTGLAGQGVKNEQFF.

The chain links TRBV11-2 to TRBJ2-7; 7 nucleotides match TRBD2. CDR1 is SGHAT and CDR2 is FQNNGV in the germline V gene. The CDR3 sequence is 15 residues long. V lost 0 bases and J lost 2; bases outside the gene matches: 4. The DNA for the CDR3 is TGTGCCAGCAGCTTAGATCGGGGGGTCCCCTACGAGCAGTACTTC. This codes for CASSLDRGVPYEQYF.

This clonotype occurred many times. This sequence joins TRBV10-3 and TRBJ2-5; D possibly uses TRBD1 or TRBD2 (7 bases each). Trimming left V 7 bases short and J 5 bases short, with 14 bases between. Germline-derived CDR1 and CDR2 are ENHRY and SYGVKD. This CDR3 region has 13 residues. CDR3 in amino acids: CAITDREGETQYF. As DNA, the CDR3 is TGTGCCATCACCGACAGGGAGGGGGAGACCCAGTACTTC.

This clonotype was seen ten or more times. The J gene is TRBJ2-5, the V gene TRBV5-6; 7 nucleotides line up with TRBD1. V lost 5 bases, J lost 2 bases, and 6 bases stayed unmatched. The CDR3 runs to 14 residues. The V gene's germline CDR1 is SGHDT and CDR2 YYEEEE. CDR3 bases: TGTGCCAGCAGTCGACAGGGTTCACAAGAGACCCAGTACTTC. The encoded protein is CASSRQGSQETQYF.

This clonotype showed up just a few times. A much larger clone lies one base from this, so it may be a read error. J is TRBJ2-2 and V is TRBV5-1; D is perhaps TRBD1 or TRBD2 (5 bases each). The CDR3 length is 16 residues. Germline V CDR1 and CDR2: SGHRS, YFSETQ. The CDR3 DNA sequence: TGCGCCAGCAGCTCCTTGACGGGGACGAACACCGTGGAGCTGTTTTTT. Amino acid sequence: CASSSLTGTNTVELFF.

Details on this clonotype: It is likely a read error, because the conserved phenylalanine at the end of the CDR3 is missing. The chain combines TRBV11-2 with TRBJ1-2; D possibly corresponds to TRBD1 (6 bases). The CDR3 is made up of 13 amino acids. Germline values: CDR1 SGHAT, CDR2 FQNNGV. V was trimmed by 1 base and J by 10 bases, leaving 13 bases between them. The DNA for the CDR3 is TGTGCCAGCAGCTTAGCGGGGACAAGCCTCTACACCCTC. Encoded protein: CASSLAGTSLYTL.

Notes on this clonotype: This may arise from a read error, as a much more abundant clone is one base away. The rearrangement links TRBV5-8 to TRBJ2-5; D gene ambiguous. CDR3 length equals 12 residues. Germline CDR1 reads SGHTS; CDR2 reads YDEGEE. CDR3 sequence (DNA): TGTACCAGCAGCTTGTTTGGTGAGACCCAGTACTTC. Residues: CTSSLFGETQYF.

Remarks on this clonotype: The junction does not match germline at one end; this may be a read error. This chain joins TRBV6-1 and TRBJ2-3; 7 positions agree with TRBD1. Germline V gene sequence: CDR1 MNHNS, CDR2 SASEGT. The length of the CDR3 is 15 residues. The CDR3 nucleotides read TGCGCCAGCAGTTCCAGACAGGGTGGCACAGAGACGCAGTATTTT. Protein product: CASSSRQGGTETQYF.

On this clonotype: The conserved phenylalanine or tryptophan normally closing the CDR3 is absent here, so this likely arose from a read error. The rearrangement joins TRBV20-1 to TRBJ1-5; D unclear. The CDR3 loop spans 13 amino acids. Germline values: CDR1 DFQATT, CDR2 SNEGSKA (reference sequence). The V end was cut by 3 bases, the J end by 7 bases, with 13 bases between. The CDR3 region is CSARADQGQPQHL. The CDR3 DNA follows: TGCAGTGCTAGGGCAGATCAAGGCCAGCCCCAGCATCTT.

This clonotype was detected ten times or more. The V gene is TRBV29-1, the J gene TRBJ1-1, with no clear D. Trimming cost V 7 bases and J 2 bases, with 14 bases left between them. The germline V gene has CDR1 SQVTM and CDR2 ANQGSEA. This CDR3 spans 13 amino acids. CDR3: CSAPGQINTEAFF. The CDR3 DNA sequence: TGCAGCGCCCCCGGGCAGATCAACACTGAAGCTTTCTTT.

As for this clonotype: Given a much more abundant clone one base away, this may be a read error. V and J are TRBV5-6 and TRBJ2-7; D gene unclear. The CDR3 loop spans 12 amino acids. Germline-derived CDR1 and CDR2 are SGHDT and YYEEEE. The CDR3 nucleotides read TGTGCCAGCAGTTGGACGGGTAACGAGCAGTGCTTC. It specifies CASSWTGNEQCF. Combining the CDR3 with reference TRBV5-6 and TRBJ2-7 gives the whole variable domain DAGVTQSPTHLIKTRGQQVTLRCSPKSGHDTVSWYQQALGQGPQFIFQYYEEEERQRGNFPDRFSGHQFPNYSSELNVNALLLGDSALYLCASSWTGNEQCFGPGTRLTVT.

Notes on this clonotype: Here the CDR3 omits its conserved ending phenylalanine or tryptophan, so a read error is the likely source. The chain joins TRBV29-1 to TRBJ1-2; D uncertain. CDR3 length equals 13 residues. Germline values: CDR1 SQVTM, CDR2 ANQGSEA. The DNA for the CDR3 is TGCGGCGTGTTGCGGACGGGGATCGAGGGCTACACCCTC. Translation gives CGVLRTGIEGYTL.

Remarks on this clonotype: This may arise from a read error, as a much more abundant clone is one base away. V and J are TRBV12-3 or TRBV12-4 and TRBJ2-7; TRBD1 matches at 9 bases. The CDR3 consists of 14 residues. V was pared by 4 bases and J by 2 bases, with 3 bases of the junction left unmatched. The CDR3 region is CASSWDRAPYEQYF. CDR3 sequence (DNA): TGTGCCAGCAGTTGGGACAGGGCTCCCTACGAGCAGTACTTC.

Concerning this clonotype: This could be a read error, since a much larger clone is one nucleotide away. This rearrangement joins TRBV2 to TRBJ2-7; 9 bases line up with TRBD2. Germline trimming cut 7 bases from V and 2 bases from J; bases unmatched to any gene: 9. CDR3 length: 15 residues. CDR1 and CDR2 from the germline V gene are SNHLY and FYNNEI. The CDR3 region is CASTDERGAAYEQYF. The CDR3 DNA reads TGTGCCAGCACTGATGAGCGGGGGGCAGCCTACGAGCAGTACTTC. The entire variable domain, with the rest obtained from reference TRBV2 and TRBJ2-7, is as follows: EPEVTQTPSHQVTQMGQEVILRCVPISNHLYFYWYRQILGQKVEFLVSFYNNEISEKSEIFDDQFSVERPDGSNFTLKIRSTKLEDSAMYFCASTDERGAAYEQYFGPGTRLTVT.

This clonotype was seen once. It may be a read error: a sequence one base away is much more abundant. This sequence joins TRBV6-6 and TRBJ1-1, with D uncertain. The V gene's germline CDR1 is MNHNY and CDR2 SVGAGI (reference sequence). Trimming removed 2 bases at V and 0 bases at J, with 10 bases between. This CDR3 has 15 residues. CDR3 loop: CASSYKSQLNTEAFF. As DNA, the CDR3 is TGTGCCAGCAGTTACAAATCACAGTTGAACACTGAAGCTTTCTTT.

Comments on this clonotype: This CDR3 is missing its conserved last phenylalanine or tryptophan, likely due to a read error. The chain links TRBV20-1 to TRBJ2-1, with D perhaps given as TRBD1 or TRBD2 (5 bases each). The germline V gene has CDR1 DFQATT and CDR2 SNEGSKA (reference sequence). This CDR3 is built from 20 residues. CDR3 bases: TGCAGTACTAGAGCATACCCATCGACTTTTAGTCTGGGGGAGTACAATAAGCAGTTCTTA. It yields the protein CSTRAYPSTFSLGEYNKQFL.

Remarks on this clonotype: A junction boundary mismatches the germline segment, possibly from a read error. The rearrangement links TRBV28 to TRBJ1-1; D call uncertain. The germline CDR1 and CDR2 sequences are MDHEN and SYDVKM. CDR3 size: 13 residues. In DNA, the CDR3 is TGTGCCAGCATTCGAAATAGGAACACTGAATCTTTCTTT. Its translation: CASIRNRNTESFF.

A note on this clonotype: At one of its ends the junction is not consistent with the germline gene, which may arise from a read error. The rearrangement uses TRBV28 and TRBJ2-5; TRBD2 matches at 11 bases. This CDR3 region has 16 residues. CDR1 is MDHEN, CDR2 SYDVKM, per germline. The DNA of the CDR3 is TGTGCCAGCAGTTTATCCCTAGCGGGAGGAAGAGAGATCCAGTACTTC. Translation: CASSLSLAGGREIQYF.